These T cell receptor beta chains were read from a single sample in a study of T cell repertoires in cytomegalovirus infection. MiXCR was run by TCRdb on the reads, yielding one entry per CDR3 protein. The repertoire holds some 160,000 distinct CDR3 sequences, with about 15% as singletons. The material sequenced was CD8+ T cells from PBMCs. These receptors were obtained from a human donor in good health (CMV status not recorded). Some clones in this sample may be carry-over from other donors' samples. Both conserved end residues are trimmed from each CDR3. The order of the fields is CDR3 length, V gene, CDR3 protein.

CDR3 length: 17; V gene: TRBV20-1; CDR3 protein: SARDIPRVSGGNHNEQF
CDR3 length: 13; V gene: TRBV7-9; CDR3 protein: ASSLFETSPNEQY
CDR3 length: 12; V gene: TRBV6-2/TRBV6-3; CDR3 protein: ASSYRGPYNEQF
CDR3 length: 11; V gene: TRBV7-2; CDR3 protein: ASSLGTYNEQF
CDR3 length: 14; V gene: TRBV6-2/TRBV6-3; CDR3 protein: ASSRLAGTNTGELF
CDR3 length: 15; V gene: TRBV7-2; CDR3 protein: ASSLVLAGGGVWEQY
CDR3 length: 10; V gene: TRBV12-3/TRBV12-4; CDR3 protein: ASRTAYNEQF
CDR3 length: 10; V gene: TRBV29-1; CDR3 protein: SVPIGGGTQY
CDR3 length: 11; V gene: TRBV7-8; CDR3 protein: ASSFGRNYGYT
CDR3 length: 14; V gene: TRBV7-7; CDR3 protein: ASSLRKTSNTGELF
CDR3 length: 11; V gene: TRBV3-1; CDR3 protein: ASSNSGDSIQY
CDR3 length: 13; V gene: TRBV5-6; CDR3 protein: ASSFRRQGNDEQF
CDR3 length: 11; V gene: TRBV7-6; CDR3 protein: ASSLERGDEQF
CDR3 length: 11; V gene: TRBV29-1; CDR3 protein: SVLLMDSYEQY
CDR3 length: 15; V gene: TRBV7-9; CDR3 protein: ASSLRFGQDWNTEAF
CDR3 length: 9; V gene: TRBV7-9; CDR3 protein: ASSLARGQF
CDR3 length: 11; V gene: TRBV29-1; CDR3 protein: SVEDTVTDTQY
CDR3 length: 14; V gene: TRBV6-2/TRBV6-3; CDR3 protein: ASSYGLGSSYNEQF
CDR3 length: 12; V gene: TRBV12-3/TRBV12-4; CDR3 protein: ASRTQVMNTEAF
CDR3 length: 11; V gene: TRBV11-1; CDR3 protein: ASSLSGVIEQY
CDR3 length: 11; V gene: TRBV7-9; CDR3 protein: ASSLGGPEKLF
CDR3 length: 14; V gene: TRBV29-1; CDR3 protein: SVDGTSGRGDNEQF
CDR3 length: 12; V gene: TRBV14; CDR3 protein: ASSQVGRTDGYT
CDR3 length: 14; V gene: TRBV11-2; CDR3 protein: ASSPGRDRSGNTIY
CDR3 length: 12; V gene: TRBV10-1; CDR3 protein: ASSRTASYNEQF
CDR3 length: 11; V gene: TRBV28; CDR3 protein: ASSPTGLETQY
CDR3 length: 13; V gene: TRBV9; CDR3 protein: ASSVAGGPRFEQY
CDR3 length: 13; V gene: TRBV4-3; CDR3 protein: ASSQVDRGGGEQY
CDR3 length: 14; V gene: TRBV11-2; CDR3 protein: ASSLRLRDRAYGYT
CDR3 length: 12; V gene: TRBV19; CDR3 protein: ASSLTGFSYGYT
CDR3 length: 13; V gene: TRBV28; CDR3 protein: ASSTLAGGADTQY
CDR3 length: 12; V gene: TRBV6-1; CDR3 protein: ASSEAAGGREQY
CDR3 length: 11; V gene: TRBV6-2/TRBV6-3; CDR3 protein: ASSELLNTEAF
CDR3 length: 10; V gene: TRBV27; CDR3 protein: ASEGPVGELF
CDR3 length: 12; V gene: TRBV7-3; CDR3 protein: ASSPDVLGYGYT
CDR3 length: 13; V gene: TRBV7-8; CDR3 protein: ASSLDRGPGNTIY
CDR3 length: 12; V gene: TRBV5-1; CDR3 protein: ASSEGSGGNEQF
CDR3 length: 12; V gene: TRBV7-9; CDR3 protein: ASSYSGGGEKLF
CDR3 length: 14; V gene: TRBV7-3; CDR3 protein: ASSLGDIREGYEQY
CDR3 length: 15; V gene: TRBV4-2; CDR3 protein: ASSPEEGSTPGDTQY
CDR3 length: 12; V gene: TRBV7-2; CDR3 protein: ASRQTGTGNTIY
CDR3 length: 13; V gene: TRBV11-2; CDR3 protein: ASTAELAPYYEQY
CDR3 length: 13; V gene: TRBV7-2; CDR3 protein: ASSFVIWDTDTQY
CDR3 length: 13; V gene: TRBV14; CDR3 protein: ASSQEIVPQETQY
CDR3 length: 13; V gene: TRBV6-5; CDR3 protein: ASCSPRQSYYEQY
CDR3 length: 13; V gene: TRBV6-2/TRBV6-3; CDR3 protein: ASSYGQGMNTEAF
CDR3 length: 12; V gene: TRBV7-9; CDR3 protein: ASSLARNNQPQH
CDR3 length: 12; V gene: TRBV28; CDR3 protein: AGREGRYTGELF
CDR3 length: 13; V gene: TRBV7-8; CDR3 protein: ASSGRPGVNTEAF
CDR3 length: 15; V gene: TRBV11-3; CDR3 protein: ASSSRNRIWGFYEQY
CDR3 length: 13; V gene: TRBV4-2; CDR3 protein: ASSQGSGEDTEAF
CDR3 length: 12; V gene: TRBV20-1; CDR3 protein: SARNRDNDEKLF
CDR3 length: 9; V gene: TRBV25-1; CDR3 protein: ASKLGGGYT
CDR3 length: 12; V gene: TRBV20-1; CDR3 protein: SASFSGITDTQY
CDR3 length: 14; V gene: TRBV11-2; CDR3 protein: ASSRDNREGNTEAF